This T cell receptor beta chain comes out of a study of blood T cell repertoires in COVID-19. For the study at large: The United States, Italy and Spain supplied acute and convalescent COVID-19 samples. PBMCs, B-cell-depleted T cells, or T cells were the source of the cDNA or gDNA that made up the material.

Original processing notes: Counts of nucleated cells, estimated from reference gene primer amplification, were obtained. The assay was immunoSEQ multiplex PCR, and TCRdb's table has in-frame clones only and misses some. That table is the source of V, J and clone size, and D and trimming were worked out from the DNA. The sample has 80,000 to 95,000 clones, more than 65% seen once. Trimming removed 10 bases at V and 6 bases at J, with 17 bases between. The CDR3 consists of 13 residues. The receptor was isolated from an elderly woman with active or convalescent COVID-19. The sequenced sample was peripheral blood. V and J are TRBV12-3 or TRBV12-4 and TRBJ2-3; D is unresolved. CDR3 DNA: TGTGCCACCCAACGAGATCCCACGGATACGCAGTATTTT. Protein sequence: CATQRDPTDTQYF.